The rows below give T cell receptor beta chains drawn from one sample of a study of T cell changes during pregnancy in multiple sclerosis. Assay: immunoSEQ multiplex PCR; the TCRdb copy retains only in-frame clones and omits some. This table has about 83,000 clones, 90% to 95% appearing once. This material consisted of PBMCs, taken in the first trimester of pregnancy. The receptors shown here come from a female donor in good health, serving as a control in a pregnancy study. Some clones in this sample may be carry-over from other donors' samples. Both conserved end residues are part of each CDR3. A D gene is named only where the DNA matches it firmly. Some rows mark clone size as missing; the rest say once, few, many or name a class of expanded clone.

>once|TRBV27|TRBJ2-1|TRBD2
TGTGCCAGCAGTTTATCGGTTAGCGGGGGGTACAATGAGCAGTTCTTC
CASSLSVSGGYNEQFF
>NA|TRBV4-1|TRBJ1-2|TRBD1
TGCGCCAGCAGCCAATCCCTCGCCCCGGACAGGGGAAACTATGGCTACACCTTC
CASSQSLAPDRGNYGYTF
>NA|TRBV13|TRBJ1-5|NA
TGTGCCAGCAGCTTAGGACAGGGCCGGCAGCCCCAGCATTTT
CASSLGQGRQPQHF
>once|TRBV7-2|TRBJ2-3|TRBD2
TGTGCCAGCAGCTTAGTTAGGCGTTCTAGCGGGAGTACAGATACGCAGTATTTT
CASSLVRRSSGSTDTQYF
>once|TRBV6-4|TRBJ1-2|NA
TGTGCCAGCAGCGCGGTGGGAGCTACTAACTATGGCTACACCTTC
CASSAVGATNYGYTF
>NA|TRBV20-1|TRBJ1-1|NA
TGCAGTGCTAGGGAGGGCACTGAAGCTTTCTTT
CSAREGTEAFF
>NA|TRBV4-1|TRBJ1-2|NA
TGCGCCAGCAGCCAAGTGGCCAGGGAGGTCTATGGCTACACCTTC
CASSQVAREVYGYTF
>NA|TRBV15|TRBJ2-1|TRBD2
TGTGCCACCAGCAGAAGCCTAGCGGGCGGGTCCTACAATGAGCAGTTCTTC
CATSRSLAGGSYNEQFF
>NA|TRBV10-3|TRBJ1-1|TRBD1
TGTGCCATCAGTGGGGGACAGGGAGCTTTCTTT
CAISGGQGAFF
>NA|TRBV6-1|TRBJ1-2|NA
TGTGCCAGCAGTGAAGGGGGGGGAGGCGACTATGGCTACACCTTC
CASSEGGGGDYGYTF
>NA|TRBV2|TRBJ2-5|TRBD2
TGTGCCAGCACCCGAACTACTAGCGGAAGGTACCAAGAGACCCAGTACTTC
CASTRTTSGRYQETQYF
>NA|TRBV2|TRBJ1-1|TRBD1
TGTGCCAGCAGGCAGGGGGTGGGCACTGAAGCTTTCTTT
CASRQGVGTEAFF
>NA|TRBV2|TRBJ2-3|TRBD2
TGTGCGAGCGCTCGGGAGGGCCCCGGAGATACGCAGTATTTT
CASAREGPGDTQYF
>NA|TRBV2|TRBJ2-6|NA
TGTGCCAGCAGCCCAGCGAATTCTGGGGCCAACGTCCTGACTTTC
CASSPANSGANVLTF
>NA|TRBV2|TRBJ1-1|NA
TGTGCCAGCAGACCGGCGGTTAGCGGGGTGAAAACTGAAGCTTTCTTT
CASRPAVSGVKTEAFF
>NA|TRBV14|TRBJ2-7|NA
TGTGCCAGCAGCCAAGTTCAGGCCTCCCTGTACTTC
CASSQVQASLYF
>NA|TRBV5-6|TRBJ2-1|NA
TGTGCCAGCAGCCCACAGTTCAAGGGGTACAATGAGCAGTTCTTC
CASSPQFKGYNEQFF